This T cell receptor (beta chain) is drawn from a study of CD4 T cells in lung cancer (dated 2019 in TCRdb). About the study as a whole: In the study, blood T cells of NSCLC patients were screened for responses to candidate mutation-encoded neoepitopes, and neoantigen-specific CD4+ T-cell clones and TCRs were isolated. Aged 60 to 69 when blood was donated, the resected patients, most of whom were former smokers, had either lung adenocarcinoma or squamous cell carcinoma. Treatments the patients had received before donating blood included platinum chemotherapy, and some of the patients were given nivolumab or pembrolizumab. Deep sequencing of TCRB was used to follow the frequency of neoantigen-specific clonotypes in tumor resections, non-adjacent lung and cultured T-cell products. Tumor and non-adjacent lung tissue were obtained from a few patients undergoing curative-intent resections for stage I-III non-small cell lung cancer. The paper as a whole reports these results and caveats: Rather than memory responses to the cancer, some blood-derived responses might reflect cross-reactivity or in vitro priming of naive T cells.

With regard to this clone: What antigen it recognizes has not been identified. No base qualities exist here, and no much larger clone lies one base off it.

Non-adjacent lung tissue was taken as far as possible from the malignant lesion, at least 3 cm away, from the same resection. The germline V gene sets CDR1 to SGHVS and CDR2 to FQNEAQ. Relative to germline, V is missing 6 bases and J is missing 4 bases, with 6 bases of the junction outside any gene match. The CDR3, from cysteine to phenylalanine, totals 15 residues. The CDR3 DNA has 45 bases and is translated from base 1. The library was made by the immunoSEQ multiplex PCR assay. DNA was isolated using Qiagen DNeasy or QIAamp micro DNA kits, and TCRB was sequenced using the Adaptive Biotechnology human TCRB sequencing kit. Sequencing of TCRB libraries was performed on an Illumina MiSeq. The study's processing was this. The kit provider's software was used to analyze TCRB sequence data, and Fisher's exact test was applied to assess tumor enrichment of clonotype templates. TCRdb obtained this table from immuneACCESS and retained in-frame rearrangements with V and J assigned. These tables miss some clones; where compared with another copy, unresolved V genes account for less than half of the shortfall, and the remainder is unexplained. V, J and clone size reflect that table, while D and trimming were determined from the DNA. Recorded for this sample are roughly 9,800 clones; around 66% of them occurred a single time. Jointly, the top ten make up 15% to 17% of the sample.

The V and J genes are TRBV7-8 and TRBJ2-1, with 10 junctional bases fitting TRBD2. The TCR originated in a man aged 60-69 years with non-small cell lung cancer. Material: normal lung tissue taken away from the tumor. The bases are TGTGCCAGCAGACCCCGGACTAGCGGTTACAATGAGCAGTTCTTC. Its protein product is CASRPRTSGYNEQFF.